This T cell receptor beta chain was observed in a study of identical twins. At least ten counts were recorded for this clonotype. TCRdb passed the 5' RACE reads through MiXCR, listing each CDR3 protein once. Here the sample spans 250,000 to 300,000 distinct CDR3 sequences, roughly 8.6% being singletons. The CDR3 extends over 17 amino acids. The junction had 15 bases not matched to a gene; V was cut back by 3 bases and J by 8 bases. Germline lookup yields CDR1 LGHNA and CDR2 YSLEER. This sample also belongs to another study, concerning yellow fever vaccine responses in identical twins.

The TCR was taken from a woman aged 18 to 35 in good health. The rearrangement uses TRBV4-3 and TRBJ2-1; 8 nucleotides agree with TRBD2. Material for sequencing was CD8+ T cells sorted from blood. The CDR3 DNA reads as TGCGCCAGCAGCCAGGGGCCTTCGGGAGGGCCTTTAGATGAGCAGTTCTTC. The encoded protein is CASSQGPSGGPLDEQFF.